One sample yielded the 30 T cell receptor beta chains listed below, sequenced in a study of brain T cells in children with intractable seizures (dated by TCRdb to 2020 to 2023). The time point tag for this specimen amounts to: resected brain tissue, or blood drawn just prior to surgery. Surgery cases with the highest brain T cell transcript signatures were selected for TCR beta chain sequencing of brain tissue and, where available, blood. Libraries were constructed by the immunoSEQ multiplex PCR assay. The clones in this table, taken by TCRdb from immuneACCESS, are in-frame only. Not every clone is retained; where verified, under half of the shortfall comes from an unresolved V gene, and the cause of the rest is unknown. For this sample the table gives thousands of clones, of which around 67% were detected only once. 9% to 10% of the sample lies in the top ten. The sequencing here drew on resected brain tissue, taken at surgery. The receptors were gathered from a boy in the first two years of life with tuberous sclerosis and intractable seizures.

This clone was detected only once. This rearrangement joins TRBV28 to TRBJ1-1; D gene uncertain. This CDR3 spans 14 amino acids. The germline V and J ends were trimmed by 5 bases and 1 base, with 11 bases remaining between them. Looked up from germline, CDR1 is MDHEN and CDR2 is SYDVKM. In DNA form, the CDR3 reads TGTGCCAGCAGTGTCAGGTGGGGGAACACTGAAGCTTTCTTT. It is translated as CASSVRWGNTEAFF.

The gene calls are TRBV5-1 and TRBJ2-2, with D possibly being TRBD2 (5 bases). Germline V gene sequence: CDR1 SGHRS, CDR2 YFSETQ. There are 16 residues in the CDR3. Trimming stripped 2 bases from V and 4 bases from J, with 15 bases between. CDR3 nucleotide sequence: TGCGCCAGCAGCTTTAAGGTGGGAGAGGCCACCGGGGAGCTGTTTTTT. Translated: CASSFKVGEATGELFF.

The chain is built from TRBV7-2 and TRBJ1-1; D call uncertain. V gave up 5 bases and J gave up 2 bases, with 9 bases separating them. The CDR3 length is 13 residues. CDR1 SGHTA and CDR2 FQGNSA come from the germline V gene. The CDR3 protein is CASSETVNTEAFF. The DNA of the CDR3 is TGTGCCAGCAGCGAGACCGTTAACACTGAAGCTTTCTTT.

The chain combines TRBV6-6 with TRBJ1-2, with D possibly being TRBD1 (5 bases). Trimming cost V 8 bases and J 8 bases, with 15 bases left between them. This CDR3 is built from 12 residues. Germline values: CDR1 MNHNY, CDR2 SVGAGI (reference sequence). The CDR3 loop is CASLGHSWGYTF. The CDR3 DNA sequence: TGTGCCAGCCTCGGACATTCTTGGGGCTACACCTTC.

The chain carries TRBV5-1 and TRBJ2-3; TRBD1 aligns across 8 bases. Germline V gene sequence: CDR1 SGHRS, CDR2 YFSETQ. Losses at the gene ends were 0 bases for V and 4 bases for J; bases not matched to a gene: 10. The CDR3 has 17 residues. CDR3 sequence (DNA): TGCGCCAGCAGCTTGGAAGTTACAGGGGGTTATGCAGATACGCAGTATTTT. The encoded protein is CASSLEVTGGYADTQYF.

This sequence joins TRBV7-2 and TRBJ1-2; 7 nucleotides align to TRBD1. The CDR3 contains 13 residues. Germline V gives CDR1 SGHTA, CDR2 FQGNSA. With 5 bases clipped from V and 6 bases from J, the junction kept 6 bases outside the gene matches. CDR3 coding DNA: TGTGCCAGCAGCAAACAGGGGAGGGATGGCTACACCTTC. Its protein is CASSKQGRDGYTF.

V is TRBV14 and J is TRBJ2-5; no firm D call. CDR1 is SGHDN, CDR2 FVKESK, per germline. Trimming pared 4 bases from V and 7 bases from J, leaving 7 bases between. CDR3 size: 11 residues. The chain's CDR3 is CASSLSVTQYF. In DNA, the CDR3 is TGTGCCAGCAGCCTTTCAGTGACCCAGTACTTC. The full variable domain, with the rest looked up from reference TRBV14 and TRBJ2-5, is EAGVTQFPSHSVIEKGQTVTLRCDPISGHDNLYWYRRVMGKEIKFLLHFVKESKQDESGMPNNRFLAERTGGTYSTLKVQPAELEDSGVYFCASSLSVTQYFGPGTRLLVL.

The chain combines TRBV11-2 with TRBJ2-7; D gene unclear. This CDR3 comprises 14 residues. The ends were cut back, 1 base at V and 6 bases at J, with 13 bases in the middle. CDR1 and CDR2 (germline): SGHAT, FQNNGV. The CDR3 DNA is TGTGCCAGCAGCTTAGGTATAGGCCATTTCGAGCAGTACTTC. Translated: CASSLGIGHFEQYF.

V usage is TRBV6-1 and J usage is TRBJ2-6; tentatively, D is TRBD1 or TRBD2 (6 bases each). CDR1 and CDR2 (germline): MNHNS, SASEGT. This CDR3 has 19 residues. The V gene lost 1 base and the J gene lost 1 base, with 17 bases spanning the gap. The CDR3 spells CASSEDNWGAGSGANVLTF. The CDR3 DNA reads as TGTGCCAGCAGTGAAGATAACTGGGGGGCGGGTTCTGGGGCCAACGTCCTGACTTTC.

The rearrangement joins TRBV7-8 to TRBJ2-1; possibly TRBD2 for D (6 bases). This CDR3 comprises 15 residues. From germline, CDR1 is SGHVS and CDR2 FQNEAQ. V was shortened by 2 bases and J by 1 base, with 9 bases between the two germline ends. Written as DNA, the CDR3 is TGTGCCAGCAGCTTACTAGCGTCTTCCTACAATGAGCAGTTCTTC. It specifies CASSLLASSYNEQFF.

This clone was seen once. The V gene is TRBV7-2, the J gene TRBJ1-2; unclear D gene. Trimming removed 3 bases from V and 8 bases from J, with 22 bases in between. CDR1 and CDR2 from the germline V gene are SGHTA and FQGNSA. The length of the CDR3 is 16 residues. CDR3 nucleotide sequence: TGTGCCAGCAGCTTCGGGTACCCGGCCTCGGCGGGGGGCTACACCTTC. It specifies CASSFGYPASAGGYTF.

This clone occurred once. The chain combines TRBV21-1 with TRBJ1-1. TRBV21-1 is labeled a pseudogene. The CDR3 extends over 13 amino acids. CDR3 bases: TGTGCCAGCAGCAAACCCGTGAACACTGAAGCTTTCTTT. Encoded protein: CASSKPVNTEAFF.

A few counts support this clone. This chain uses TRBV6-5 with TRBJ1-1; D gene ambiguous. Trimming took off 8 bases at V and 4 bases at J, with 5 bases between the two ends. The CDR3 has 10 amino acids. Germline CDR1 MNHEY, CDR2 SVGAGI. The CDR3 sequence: CASLFTEAFF. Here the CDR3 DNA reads TGTGCCAGCCTCTTCACTGAAGCTTTCTTT.

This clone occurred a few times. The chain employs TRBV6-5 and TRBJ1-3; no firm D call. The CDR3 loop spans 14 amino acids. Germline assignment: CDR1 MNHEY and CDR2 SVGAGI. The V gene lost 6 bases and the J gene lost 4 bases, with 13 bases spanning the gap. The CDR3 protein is CASRPPNGGNTIYF. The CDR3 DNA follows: TGTGCCAGCAGGCCACCTAATGGGGGAAACACCATATATTTT.

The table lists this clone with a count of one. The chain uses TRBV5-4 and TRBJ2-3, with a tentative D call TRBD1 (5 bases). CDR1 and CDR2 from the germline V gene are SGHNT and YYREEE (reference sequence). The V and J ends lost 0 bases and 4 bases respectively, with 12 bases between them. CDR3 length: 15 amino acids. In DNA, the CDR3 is TGTGCCAGCAGCTTGGGACAGTTGATATCAGATACGCAGTATTTT. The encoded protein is CASSLGQLISDTQYF.

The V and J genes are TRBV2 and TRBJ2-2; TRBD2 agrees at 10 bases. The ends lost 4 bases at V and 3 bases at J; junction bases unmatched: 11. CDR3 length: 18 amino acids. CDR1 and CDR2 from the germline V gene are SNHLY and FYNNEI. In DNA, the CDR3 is TGTGCCAGCAGTGTAACTAGCGGGACCGGATGGGACACCGGGGAGCTGTTTTTT. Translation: CASSVTSGTGWDTGELFF.

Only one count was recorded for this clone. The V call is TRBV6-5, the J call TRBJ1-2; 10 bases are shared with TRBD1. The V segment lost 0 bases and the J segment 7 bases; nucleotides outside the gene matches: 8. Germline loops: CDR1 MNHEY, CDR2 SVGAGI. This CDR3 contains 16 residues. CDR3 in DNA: TGTGCCAGCAGTTACTCCCCGACAGGGGGCGGAGGTGGCTACACCTTC. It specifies CASSYSPTGGGGGYTF.

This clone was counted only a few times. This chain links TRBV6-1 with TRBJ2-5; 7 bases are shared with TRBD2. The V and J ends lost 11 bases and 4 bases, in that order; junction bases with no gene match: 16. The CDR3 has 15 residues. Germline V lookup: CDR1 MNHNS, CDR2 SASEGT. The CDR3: CAVKVLRERGETQYF. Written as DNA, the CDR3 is TGTGCCGTTAAAGTACTGCGGGAGAGGGGAGAGACCCAGTACTTC.

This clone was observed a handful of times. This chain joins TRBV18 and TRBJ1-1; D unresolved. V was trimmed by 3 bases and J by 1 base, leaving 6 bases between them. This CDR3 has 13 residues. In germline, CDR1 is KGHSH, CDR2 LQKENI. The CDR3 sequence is CASSPFPNTEAFF. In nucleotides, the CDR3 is TGTGCCAGCTCACCCTTTCCGAACACTGAAGCTTTCTTT.

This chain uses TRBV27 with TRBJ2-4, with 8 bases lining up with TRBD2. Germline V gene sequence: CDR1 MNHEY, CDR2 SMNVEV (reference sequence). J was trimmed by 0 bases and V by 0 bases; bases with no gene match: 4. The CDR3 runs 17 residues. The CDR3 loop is CASSLSAGGLAKNIQYF. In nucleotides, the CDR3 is TGTGCCAGCAGTTTATCTGCGGGGGGACTAGCCAAAAACATTCAGTACTTC.

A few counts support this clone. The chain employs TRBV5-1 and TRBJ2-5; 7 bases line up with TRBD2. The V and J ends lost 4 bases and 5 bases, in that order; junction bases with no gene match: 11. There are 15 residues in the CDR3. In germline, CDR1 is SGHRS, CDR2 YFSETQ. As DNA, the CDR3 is TGCGCCAGCAGCGCTCCGGCTAGCGGCGGGGAGACCCAGTACTTC. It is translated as CASSAPASGGETQYF.

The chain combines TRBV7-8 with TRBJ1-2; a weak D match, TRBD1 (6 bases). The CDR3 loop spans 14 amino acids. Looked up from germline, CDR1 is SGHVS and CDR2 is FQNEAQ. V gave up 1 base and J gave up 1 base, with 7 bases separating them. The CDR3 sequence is CASSLVDSNYGYTF. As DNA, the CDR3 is TGTGCCAGCAGCTTAGTGGACAGTAACTATGGCTACACCTTC.

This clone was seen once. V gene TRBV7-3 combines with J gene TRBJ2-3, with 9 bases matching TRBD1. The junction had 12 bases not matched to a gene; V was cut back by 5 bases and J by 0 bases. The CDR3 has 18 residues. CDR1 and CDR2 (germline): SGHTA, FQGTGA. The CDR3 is CASSPLLGDRASTDTQYF. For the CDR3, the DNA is TGTGCCAGCAGCCCATTATTGGGGGACAGGGCTAGCACAGATACGCAGTATTTT.

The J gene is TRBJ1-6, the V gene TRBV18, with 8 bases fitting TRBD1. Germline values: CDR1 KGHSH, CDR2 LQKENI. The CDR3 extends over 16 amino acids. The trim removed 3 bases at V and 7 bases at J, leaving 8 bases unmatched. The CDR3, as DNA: TGTGCCAGCTCACCTAGCAGCAGACAGGGGAATTCACCCCTCCACTTT. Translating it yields CASSPSSRQGNSPLHF.

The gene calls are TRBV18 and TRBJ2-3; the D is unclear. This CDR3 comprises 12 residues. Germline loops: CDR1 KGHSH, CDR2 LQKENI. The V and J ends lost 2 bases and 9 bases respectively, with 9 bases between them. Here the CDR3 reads CASSPSANTQYF. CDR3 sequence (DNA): TGTGCCAGCTCACCAAGTGCCAACACGCAGTATTTT.

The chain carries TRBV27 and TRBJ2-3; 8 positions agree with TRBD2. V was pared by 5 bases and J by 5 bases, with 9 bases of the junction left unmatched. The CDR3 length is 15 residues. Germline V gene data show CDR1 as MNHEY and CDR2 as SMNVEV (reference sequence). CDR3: CASSPGRAGEDTQYF. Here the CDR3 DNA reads TGTGCCAGCAGTCCCGGGAGGGCCGGTGAAGATACGCAGTATTTT.

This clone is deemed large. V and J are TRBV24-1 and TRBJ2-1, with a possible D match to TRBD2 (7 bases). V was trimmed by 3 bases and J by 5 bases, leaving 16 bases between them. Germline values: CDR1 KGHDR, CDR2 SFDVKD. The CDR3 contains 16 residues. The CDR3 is CATSDPGRGTDNEQFF. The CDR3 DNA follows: TGTGCCACCAGTGATCCGGGGAGGGGGACCGACAATGAGCAGTTCTTC.

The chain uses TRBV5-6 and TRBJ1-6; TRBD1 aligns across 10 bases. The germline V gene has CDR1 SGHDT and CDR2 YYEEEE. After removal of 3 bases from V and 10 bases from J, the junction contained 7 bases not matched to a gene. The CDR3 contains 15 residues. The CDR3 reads CASSYGTGDGSPLHF. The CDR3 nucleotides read TGTGCCAGCAGCTATGGGACAGGGGATGGATCACCCCTCCACTTT.

For the CDR3, the DNA is TGTGCCAGCAGCCAAAGGACTAGCGGGGTTGGCACAGATACGCAGTATTTT. Translating it yields CASSQRTSGVGTDTQYF. The genes are TRBV3-1 (or the pseudogene TRBV3-2) and TRBJ2-3, with TRBD2 matching 12 bases. Germline CDR1 and CDR2: LGHDT and YNNKEL (reference sequence). CDR3 length equals 17 residues. Losses at the gene ends were 2 bases for V and 1 base for J; bases not matched to a gene: 4.

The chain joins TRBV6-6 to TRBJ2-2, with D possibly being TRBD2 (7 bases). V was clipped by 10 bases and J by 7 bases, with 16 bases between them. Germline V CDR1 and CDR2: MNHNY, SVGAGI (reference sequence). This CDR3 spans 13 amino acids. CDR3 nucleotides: TGTGCCATCTTAGGGGGGGCAGGCGGGGAGCTGTTTTTT. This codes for CAILGGAGGELFF.